Detailed here is one TCR beta chain. Measured with immunoSEQ multiplex PCR; TCRdb has only the in-frame clones, and not every one. The sample lists roughly 2.5 million clones, 85% to 95% seen once, with roughly 0.13% in the top ten. The sample is drawn from a study of shared clonotypes between healthy human individuals. Each of the donors was a healthy adult who was HIV-negative and had not had a recent acute infection or vaccination. This CDR3 spans 15 amino acids. V shed 10 bases and J 4 bases; nucleotides not matched to a gene: 10. Per the germline V gene, CDR1 is MNHNY and CDR2 is SVGAGI (reference sequence).

This sequence was found in a man aged 18 to 29 in good health. The sequenced sample consisted of naive CD4+ T cells sorted from blood. Subset defined: CD45RA+ positively selected. The chain couples TRBV6-6 to TRBJ2-2, with 9 bases aligning to TRBD2. The DNA of the CDR3 is TGTGCCACCCCCGGGACTAGCCAAGCCACCGGGGAGCTGTTTTTT. This sequence encodes CATPGTSQATGELFF.